Presented here are 17 T cell receptor beta chains from one specimen sequenced in a study of blood T cell repertoires in COVID-19. Profiled with immunoSEQ multiplex PCR; TCRdb holds only in-frame clones, not every one. Seen here are about 300,000 clones, around 89% observed once, and the top ten hold 6% to 8%. The sample consisted of peripheral blood. These receptors originate from a woman aged 45-65 years with COVID-19, enrolled during active disease.

V gene TRBV28 combines with J gene TRBJ2-7; 7 nucleotides agree with TRBD2. CDR1 and CDR2 from the germline V gene are MDHEN and SYDVKM. With V trimmed by 5 bases and J by 3 bases, 7 bases remained unmatched. The CDR3 contains 14 residues. The CDR3 sequence: CASSPPGGGYEQYF. In DNA form, the CDR3 reads TGTGCCAGCAGTCCTCCTGGGGGGGGCTACGAGCAGTACTTC.

The table lists this clone with a few counts. J is TRBJ1-6 and V is TRBV11-2; D gene uncertain. The germline V gene has CDR1 SGHAT and CDR2 FQNNGV. Deletions cut 5 bases from V and 7 bases from J, with 15 bases between. The CDR3 contains 15 residues. This CDR3 reads CASSPPGRKNSPLHF. The CDR3 DNA reads TGTGCCAGCAGCCCACCCGGGAGAAAAAATTCACCCCTCCACTTT.

The DNA for the CDR3 is TGCAGCGTCAGAGCGGGACAGGGTCGGGCCACTGAAGCTTTCTTT. The encoded protein is CSVRAGQGRATEAFF. J is TRBJ1-1 and V is TRBV29-1, with TRBD1 matching 9 bases. Per the germline V gene, CDR1 is SQVTM and CDR2 is ANQGSEA. CDR3 length equals 15 residues. Losses at the gene ends were 6 bases for V and 4 bases for J; bases not matched to a gene: 12.

This sequence joins TRBV29-1 and TRBJ2-5, with TRBD1 as a possible D gene (6 bases). V shed 5 bases and J shed 4 bases, with 14 bases lying between them. The CDR3 has 13 amino acids. Germline loops: CDR1 SQVTM, CDR2 ANQGSEA. The CDR3 region has the DNA TGCAGCGTTACCGACAGGCGAAGAGAGACCCAGTACTTC. Encoded protein: CSVTDRRRETQYF.

The V gene is TRBV7-9, the J gene TRBJ1-1, with D possibly matching TRBD1 (5 bases). V was cut by 7 bases and J by 1 base, with 19 bases left in between. Germline V CDR1 and CDR2: SEHNR, FQNEAQ (reference sequence). CDR3 length: 16 residues. The CDR3 spells CASTLKGRRRNTEAFF. In DNA, the CDR3 is TGTGCCAGCACCCTAAAGGGGAGGCGGCGGAACACTGAAGCTTTCTTT.

This clone showed up just once. This chain joins TRBV18 and TRBJ1-5, with 7 nucleotides matching TRBD1. Germline-derived CDR1 and CDR2 are KGHSH and LQKENI. J was trimmed by 6 bases and V by 2 bases; bases with no gene match: 10. This CDR3 has 16 amino acids. The CDR3 DNA reads TGTGCCAGCTCACCAAATACTGTAGGGGGCGGTCAGCCCCAGCATTTT. Translated: CASSPNTVGGGQPQHF.

This chain joins TRBV6-5 and TRBJ1-1; D might be TRBD1 (5 bases). This CDR3 is built from 13 residues. Trimming took off 5 bases at V and 4 bases at J, with 11 bases between the two ends. Germline V CDR1 and CDR2: MNHEY, SVGAGI. The CDR3 here is CASSNGHSTEAFF. For the CDR3, the DNA is TGTGCCAGCAGTAACGGACATTCCACTGAAGCTTTCTTT.

This chain connects TRBV7-9 to TRBJ1-2; 8 bases line up with TRBD1. Germline V gives CDR1 SEHNR, CDR2 FQNEAQ (reference sequence). The trim removed 7 bases at V and 3 bases at J, leaving 10 bases unmatched. The CDR3 is made up of 15 amino acids. The CDR3 here is CASTRGGQEDYGYTF. CDR3 coding DNA: TGTGCCAGCACCAGAGGGGGACAGGAGGACTATGGCTACACCTTC. The variable domain in full, completed from reference TRBV7-9 and TRBJ1-2, reads DTGVSQNPRHKITKRGQNVTFRCDPISEHNRLYWYRQTLGQGPEFLTYFQNEAQLEKSRLLSDRFSAERPKGSFSTLEIQRTEQGDSAMYLCASTRGGQEDYGYTFGSGTRLTVV.

The chain has TRBV7-9 and TRBJ2-1, with 7 bases identical to TRBD2. The CDR3 runs 16 residues. The germline CDR1 and CDR2 sequences are SEHNR and FQNEAQ (reference sequence). V gave up 5 bases and J gave up 4 bases; unmatched junction bases: 11. The CDR3 nucleotides are TGTGCCAGCAGCACCAGGTCTAGCGGAAAATACAATGAGCAGTTCTTC. It translates to CASSTRSSGKYNEQFF.

This chain joins TRBV7-9 and TRBJ2-1; TRBD1 aligns across 8 bases. Germline V gene data show CDR1 as SEHNR and CDR2 as FQNEAQ (reference sequence). Losses at the gene ends were 5 bases for V and 6 bases for J; bases not matched to a gene: 15. The CDR3 contains 17 residues. The DNA of the CDR3 is TGTGCCAGCAGCGCGAGACCCCCGGACAGGGCCTCCAATGAGCAGTTCTTC. Residues: CASSARPPDRASNEQFF.

This rearrangement joins TRBV13 to TRBJ2-7, with a tentative D call TRBD1 (6 bases). The CDR3 is 15 amino acids. Germline values: CDR1 PRHDT, CDR2 FYEKMQ (reference sequence). Trimming stripped 7 bases from V and 2 bases from J, with 18 bases between. This chain's CDR3 is CASTHARGLPYEQYF. The CDR3, as DNA: TGTGCCAGCACGCACGCCAGGGGTTTGCCCTACGAGCAGTACTTC.

The rearrangement joins TRBV30 to TRBJ1-5; 11 positions match TRBD1. The CDR3 sequence is 18 residues long. Germline CDR1 is GTSNPN and CDR2 is SVGIG (reference sequence). After removal of 2 bases from V and 0 bases from J, the junction contained 9 bases not matched to a gene. As DNA, the CDR3 is TGTGCCTGGAGTAAAGGACAGGGGGCGACCATTAGCAATCAGCCCCAGCATTTT. This gives the protein CAWSKGQGATISNQPQHF.

The chain employs TRBV4-1 and TRBJ1-2; perhaps TRBD1 as D (5 bases). The V end lost 5 bases, the J end lost 1 base, and 8 bases lay between the germline ends. Looked up from germline, CDR1 is MGHRA and CDR2 is YSYEKL. The CDR3 is 13 amino acids. The DNA of the CDR3 is TGCGCCAGCAGCTACGACAGTAACTATGGCTACACCTTC. Protein: CASSYDSNYGYTF.

This clone has a single count. V and J are TRBV19 and TRBJ1-5; D not certain. Per germline, CDR1 LNHDA and CDR2 SQIVND (reference sequence). The CDR3 is made up of 13 amino acids. V was shortened by 4 bases and J by 3 bases, with 7 bases between the two germline ends. CDR3 DNA sequence: TGTGCCAGTAGTACCGGAGACAATCAGCCCCAGCATTTT. Protein product: CASSTGDNQPQHF.

Only a few counts were recorded for this clone. The genes are TRBV5-1 and TRBJ2-1, with 10 positions matching TRBD2. Germline V lookup: CDR1 SGHRS, CDR2 YFSETQ. This CDR3 has 16 residues. The V gene end was trimmed by 1 base and the J gene end by 8 bases; junction bases not matched to a gene: 9. CDR3 coding DNA: TGCGCCAGCAGCTTGTCAGCGGGAGGGCCTCAGCATGAGCAGTTCTTC. Protein: CASSLSAGGPQHEQFF. The entire variable domain, with the rest obtained from reference TRBV5-1 and TRBJ2-1, is as follows: KAGVTQTPRYLIKTRGQQVTLSCSPISGHRSVSWYQQTPGQGLQFLFEYFSETQRNKGNFPGRFSGRQFSNSRSEMNVSTLELGDSALYLCASSLSAGGPQHEQFFGPGTRLTVL.

The chain has TRBV19 and TRBJ2-7, with a weak D call TRBD1 (5 bases). Germline V gives CDR1 LNHDA, CDR2 SQIVND (reference sequence). The ends were cut back, 0 bases at V and 7 bases at J, with 13 bases in the middle. The CDR3 consists of 14 residues. CDR3 nucleotide sequence: TGTGCCAGTAGTATAGATAGTAGTAGGGGTGAGCAGTACTTC. As protein: CASSIDSSRGEQYF.

This chain uses TRBV10-1 with TRBJ2-1, with 8 bases matching TRBD2. CDR3 length: 15 residues. The V and J ends lost 3 bases and 5 bases, in that order; junction bases with no gene match: 6. Germline V lookup: CDR1 WNHNN, CDR2 SYGVQD (reference sequence). This chain's CDR3 is CASSDPAGGDNEQFF. For the CDR3, the DNA is TGCGCCAGCAGTGATCCGGCGGGAGGAGACAATGAGCAGTTCTTC.